The entry below gives a single TCR beta chain sequence along with its context. Antigen: not known. Looked up from germline, CDR1 is MNHEY and CDR2 is SVGAGI. V gave up 6 bases and J gave up 2 bases; unmatched junction bases: 6. The CDR3 sequence is 14 residues long. PCR was performed using 60 Vbeta and 13 Jbeta primers. TCRdb's copy holds only in-frame clones and misses some; the assay was immunoSEQ multiplex PCR. The sample lists approximately 190,000 clones; approximately 81% were seen once. The data were obtained in a study of cytomegalovirus exposure and HLA in healthy donors. Study-wide results and limits: On later analysis, the bulk of CMV-associated TCR beta chains appeared to be HLA-restricted. Upon later analysis, TCR association rates were observed to vary by HLA locus, being highest for DRB1 and lowest for HLA-C. Certain sequence variants were highly shared and formed a cluster, and this cluster was likely a sequencing artifact.

This sequence was found in a man aged 45-65 years in good health and CMV-seronegative. The sample consisted of PBMCs. The chain employs TRBV6-5 and TRBJ1-2, with 7 bases matching TRBD1. The CDR3 loop is CASRQGDTNYGYTF. CDR3 DNA sequence: TGTGCCAGCAGGCAGGGGGATACAAACTATGGCTACACCTTC.